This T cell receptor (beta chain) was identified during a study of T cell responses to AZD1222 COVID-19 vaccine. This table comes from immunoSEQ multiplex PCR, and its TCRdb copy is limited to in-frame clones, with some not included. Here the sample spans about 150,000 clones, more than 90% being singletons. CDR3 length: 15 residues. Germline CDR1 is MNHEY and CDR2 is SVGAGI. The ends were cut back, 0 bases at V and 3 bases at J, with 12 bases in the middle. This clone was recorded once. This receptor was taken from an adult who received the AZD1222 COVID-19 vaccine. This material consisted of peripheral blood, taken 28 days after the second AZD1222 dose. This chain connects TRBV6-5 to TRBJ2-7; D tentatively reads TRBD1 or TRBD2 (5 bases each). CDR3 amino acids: CASSYSNRDDYEQYF. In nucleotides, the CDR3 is TGTGCCAGCAGTTACTCGAATCGGGACGACTACGAGCAGTACTTC.